These T cell receptor beta chains were read from a single sample in a study of blood T cell repertoires in COVID-19. Clones were read by immunoSEQ multiplex PCR, and TCRdb kept only the in-frame ones, dropping some. Here the sample spans around 150,000 clones, around 85% being singletons. The specimen was PBMCs or T cells enriched from blood (not recorded which). These receptor sequences come from a woman in her 40s who had recovered from COVID-19. Each CDR3 is given without its conserved first and last residue.

v_gene,j_gene,CDR3aa
TRBV27,TRBJ2-5,ASSLQGGWETQY
TRBV19,TRBJ1-4,ASRRTGEGEKLF
TRBV29-1,TRBJ1-1,SVGRTGNTEAF
TRBV3-1/TRBV3-2,TRBJ1-1,ASSQGGGTEAF
TRBV6-1,TRBJ1-2,ASSDWGANYGYT
TRBV3-1/TRBV3-2,TRBJ2-1,ASSQGGGVLDEQF
TRBV10-3,TRBJ1-1,AISESGGAGEAF
TRBV5-6,TRBJ1-2,ASSLGTGGNYGYT
TRBV2,TRBJ1-1,ASIGENTEAF
TRBV11-3,TRBJ2-2,ASSFGRREGPDTGELF
TRBV28,TRBJ2-1,ASSPSTGRSSYNEQF
TRBV3-1/TRBV3-2,TRBJ2-5,ASSHAGIETQY
TRBV4-1,TRBJ1-5,ASSQPRTGLGEPQH
TRBV7-8,TRBJ2-2,ASSSTRWTRQSGELF
TRBV7-2,TRBJ1-1,ASSPDRWYWGNTEAF
TRBV7-8,TRBJ1-2,ASSPGVGSTGYT
TRBV28,TRBJ2-2,ASLQGGGTGELF
TRBV19,TRBJ2-1,ASSIRQGSYNEQF
TRBV2,TRBJ2-1,ASSEPSGGRGEQF
TRBV12-5,TRBJ1-6,ASQANNSPLH
TRBV4-1,TRBJ1-3,ASSQDGAYRGTGNTIY
TRBV11-2,TRBJ1-4,ASSLGVAFATNEKLF
TRBV2,TRBJ1-5,ASSALGANSNQPQH
TRBV3-1/TRBV3-2,TRBJ2-1,ASSQYRGSEQF
TRBV6-5,TRBJ2-5,ASRGQGESETQY
TRBV3-1/TRBV3-2,TRBJ1-4,ASSQNRATNEKLF
TRBV25-1,TRBJ2-2,ASRGLGAGELF
TRBV27,TRBJ2-7,ASSDRVATYEQY
TRBV9,TRBJ1-5,ASSVGYSNQPQH
TRBV9,TRBJ1-6,ASSGRGSSYNSPLH
TRBV30,TRBJ2-7,AWSVSSSGGEQY
TRBV19,TRBJ1-4,ASDSPRQAGGDEKLF
TRBV28,TRBJ1-2,ASSSKPGGRNYGYT
TRBV27,TRBJ1-4,ASSYRGFEKLF
TRBV30,TRBJ1-4,AWSLSSTGGKLF
TRBV6-2/TRBV6-3,TRBJ2-1,ASSYSEGGEQF
TRBV20-1,TRBJ1-1,SATVGTEAF
TRBV11-2,TRBJ1-5,ASSLGTSGQPQH
TRBV5-8,TRBJ2-3,ASSLALGLTTDTQY